These 4 T cell receptor beta chains were sequenced from one sample in a study of CD8 T cells in Susac syndrome (dated by TCRdb to between 2017 and 2020). Library preparation was by the immunoSEQ multiplex PCR assay. RNA was extracted using the RNeasy kit, and roughly 0.45 to 1 microgram was reverse transcribed with random hexamers. TCRdb reworked the public reads: Q25 trimming with fastp, MiXCR clone assembly, productive beta chains retained. Entries are consolidated by CDR3 protein sequence, retaining the most common genes and DNA. The sample table contains 90,000 to 150,000 distinct CDR3 sequences; only one count was recorded for around 95% of them. Just over 0.095% of the sample is taken by the ten largest. The sample consisted of CD4+ T cells from PBMCs. These receptors all stem from a human donor in good health.

The rearrangement links TRBV7-3 to TRBJ2-6; D may be TRBD2 (5 bases). There are 15 residues in the CDR3. In germline, CDR1 is SGHTA, CDR2 FQGTGA. The V and J ends lost 5 bases and 4 bases respectively, with 12 bases between them. The CDR3, as DNA: TGTGCCAGCAGCCCTAGCATCGCGGGGGCCAACGTCCTGACTTTC. This gives the protein CASSPSIAGANVLTF.

V gene TRBV7-8 combines with J gene TRBJ1-6; D is uncertain. CDR1 is SGHVS and CDR2 is FQNEAQ in the germline V gene. The CDR3 extends over 15 amino acids. Trimming removed 3 bases from V and 0 bases from J, with 6 bases in between. As DNA, the CDR3 is TGTGCCAGCAGCTTTGAGAGCTCCTATAATTCACCCCTCCACTTT. This codes for CASSFESSYNSPLHF.

The V and J genes are TRBV28 and TRBJ2-4, with D possibly TRBD2 on 7 matching bases. Trimming left V 6 bases short and J 1 base short, with 22 bases between. The CDR3 is made up of 18 amino acids. In germline, CDR1 is MDHEN, CDR2 SYDVKM. The CDR3 spells CASSPDWGGDSAKNIQYF. The DNA of the CDR3 is TGTGCCAGCAGCCCGGATTGGGGGGGCGATTCGGCCAAAAACATTCAGTACTTC.

V usage is TRBV7-6 and J usage is TRBJ2-1, with TRBD2 identical over 7 bases. Unmatched junction bases numbered 8, after V lost 5 bases and J lost 4 bases. This CDR3 has 15 amino acids. The germline V gene encodes CDR1 SGHVS and CDR2 FNYEAQ. The CDR3 DNA is TGTGCCAGCAGCCTCTCTCAAGCGGGGTACAATGAGCAGTTCTTC. As protein: CASSLSQAGYNEQFF.